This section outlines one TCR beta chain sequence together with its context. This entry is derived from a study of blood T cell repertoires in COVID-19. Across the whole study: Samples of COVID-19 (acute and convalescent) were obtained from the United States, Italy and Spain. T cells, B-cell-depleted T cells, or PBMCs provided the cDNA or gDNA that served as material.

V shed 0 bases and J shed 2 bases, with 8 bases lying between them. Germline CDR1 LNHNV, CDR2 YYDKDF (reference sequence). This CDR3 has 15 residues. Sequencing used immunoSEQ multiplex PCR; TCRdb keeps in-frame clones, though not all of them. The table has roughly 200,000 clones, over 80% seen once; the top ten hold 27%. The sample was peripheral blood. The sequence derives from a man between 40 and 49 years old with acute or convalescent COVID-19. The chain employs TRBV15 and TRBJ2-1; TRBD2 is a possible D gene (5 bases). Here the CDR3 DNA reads TGTGCCACCAGCAGAGAAGAACTAGCCTACAATGAGCAGTTCTTC. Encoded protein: CATSREELAYNEQFF.